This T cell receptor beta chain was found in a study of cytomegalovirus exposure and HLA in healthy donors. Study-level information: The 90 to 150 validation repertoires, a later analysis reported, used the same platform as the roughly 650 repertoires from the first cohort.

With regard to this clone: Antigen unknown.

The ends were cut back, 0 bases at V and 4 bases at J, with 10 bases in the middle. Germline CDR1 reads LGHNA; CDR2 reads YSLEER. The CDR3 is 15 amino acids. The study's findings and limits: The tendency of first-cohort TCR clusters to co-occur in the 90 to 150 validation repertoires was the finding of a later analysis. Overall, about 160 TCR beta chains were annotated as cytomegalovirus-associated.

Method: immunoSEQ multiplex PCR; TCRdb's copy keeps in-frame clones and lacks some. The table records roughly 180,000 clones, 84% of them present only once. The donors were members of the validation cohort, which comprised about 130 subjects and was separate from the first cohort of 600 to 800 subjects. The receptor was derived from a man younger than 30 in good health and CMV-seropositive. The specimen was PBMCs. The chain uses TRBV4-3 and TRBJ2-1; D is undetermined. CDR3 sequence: CASSQETLLYNEQFF. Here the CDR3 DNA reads TGCGCCAGCAGCCAAGAGACTTTATTATACAATGAGCAGTTCTTC.